This T cell receptor beta chain was found in a study of CD8+ T cells in alopecia areata. Study conclusions and caveats: Among patients, TCR sharing was less clear than in mice, a difference possibly due in part to HLA diversity in the patient population.

This CDR3 region has 13 residues. Trimming shortened V by 5 bases and J by 0 bases, and 7 bases separated the two germline ends. Looked up from germline, CDR1 is SGHRS and CDR2 is YFSETQ. Treatment reported: oral pan-JAK inhibitor, 5-10 mg twice daily. Details on this clone: No antigen is known for it.

Reverse transcribed after extraction, RNA yielded cDNA as the sequencing template. Repertoires were generated with immunoSEQ multiplex PCR, while TCRdb's copy carries only in-frame clones and drops some. The profile shows roughly 250,000 clones, 60% of them singletons. The V and J genes are TRBV5-1 and TRBJ2-3; D is ambiguous. This TCR was recovered from a human donor with alopecia areata. The specimen was CD4+ T cells sorted from blood, collected at week 52, from a patient treated with tofacitinib. The CDR3 loop reads CASRPPSTDTQYF. In DNA, the CDR3 is TGCGCCAGCAGGCCCCCTAGCACAGATACGCAGTATTTT.